The present T cell receptor (beta chain) was sequenced within a study of breast tumors, draining lymph nodes, adjacent tissues. TCRdb recomputed calls from the multiplex PCR reads with MiXCR, one row per CDR3 protein. The sample has roughly 120,000 distinct CDR3 sequences; 15% to 20% are singletons. The table lists this clonotype with many counts. The lymph nodes were axillary draining lymph nodes from breast cancer patients. CDR3 length: 16 amino acids. The germline V gene encodes CDR1 SGHDN and CDR2 FVKESK. The V gene lost 0 bases and the J gene lost 0 bases, with 9 bases spanning the gap. The sequence was obtained from a female donor with breast cancer. Some clones in this sample may be carry-over from other donors' samples. The chain links TRBV14 to TRBJ2-1; no reliable D call. The sequenced material came from axillary lymph node tissue. This chain's CDR3 is CASSQDPAYSYNEQFF. The CDR3 coding sequence is TGTGCCAGCAGCCAAGATCCGGCCTACTCCTACAATGAGCAGTTCTTC. The variable domain in full, completed from reference TRBV14 and TRBJ2-1, reads EAGVTQFPSHSVIEKGQTVTLRCDPISGHDNLYWYRRVMGKEIKFLLHFVKESKQDESGMPNNRFLAERTGGTYSTLKVQPAELEDSGVYFCASSQDPAYSYNEQFFGPGTRLTVL.